This TCR beta chain was identified during a study of T cells after yellow fever vaccination. The sample holds many counts of this clonotype. General observations from the study: Almost all vaccine-responding clonotypes went undetected in sorted memory subsets on day 0. Weaker, the secondary response had a peak occurring faster, on day 5 versus 15. The CD4 and CD8 compartments had a small share of their clonotypes in common.

A 5'RACE template-switching step, the method used to make TCR cDNA, added a universal primer site and UMIs. Each CDR3 protein is one row after TCRdb ran MiXCR on the 5' RACE reads. This table has roughly 16,000 distinct CDR3 sequences, 4% appearing once. Sequencing was performed on PBMCs, either bulk or a sorted T-cell subset (CD4+, CD8+, memory, or dextramer-sorted; not recorded which), taken 15 days after the yellow fever booster vaccination. This receptor was identified in a young man who received the YFV17D yellow fever vaccine.

CDR3 amino acids: CASSHDYRRKEGYNEQFF. The CDR3 DNA reads as TGCGCCAGCAGCCATGATTACAGAAGGAAAGAGGGCTACAATGAGCAGTTCTTC. The chain recombines TRBV4-1 with TRBJ2-1, with TRBD2 as a possible D gene (5 bases). The ends were cut back, 3 bases at V and 3 bases at J, with 21 bases in the middle. This CDR3 has 18 amino acids. Per the germline V gene, CDR1 is MGHRA and CDR2 is YSYEKL.